The 23 T cell receptor beta chains below all came from one sample that was sequenced in a study of OX40 agonist ivuxolimab in advanced cancers. Here immunoSEQ multiplex PCR was the method, and the copy in TCRdb shows in-frame clones only, minus some. In the table there are tens of thousands of clones, approximately 79% of which are singletons. Sequenced material: CD4+ or CD8+ T cells sorted from blood, taken in a trial of the OX40 agonist ivuxolimab. Every receptor here comes from an adult with an advanced solid tumor such as melanoma, head and neck, liver or kidney cancer.

CDR3: CASSGFYEQYF. The CDR3 DNA follows: TGTGCCAGCAGTGGATTCTACGAGCAGTACTTC. The V and J genes are TRBV6-6 and TRBJ2-7; D is undetermined. The CDR3 sequence is 11 residues long. Germline values: CDR1 MNHNY, CDR2 SVGAGI (reference sequence). V gave up 5 bases and J gave up 3 bases, with 5 bases separating them.

This clone has a single count. The CDR3 sequence is CASKNRGLYYGYTF. The CDR3, as DNA: TGTGCCAGCAAAAACAGGGGGCTCTACTATGGCTACACCTTC. The chain combines TRBV6-5 with TRBJ1-2, with 9 bases identical to TRBD1. Unmatched junction bases numbered 6, after V lost 7 bases and J lost 3 bases. The germline gives CDR1 MNHEY, CDR2 SVGAGI. The CDR3 covers 14 residues.

This clone turned up a few times. This chain uses TRBV5-1 with TRBJ2-5, with TRBD2 matching 8 bases. The J segment lost 4 bases and the V segment lost 3 bases, leaving 11 bases of the junction unmatched. The CDR3 runs 16 residues. CDR1 SGHRS and CDR2 YFSETQ come from the germline V gene. The CDR3 nucleotides read TGCGCCAGCAGCTCGTCGGGGGGGCGGTCCCGAGAGACCCAGTACTTC. Translation gives CASSSSGGRSRETQYF.

This clone was found a few times. This chain uses TRBV5-1 with TRBJ2-5, with D unresolved. Germline values: CDR1 SGHRS, CDR2 YFSETQ. CDR3 length: 15 amino acids. With 0 bases removed from V and 5 bases from J, the gap between germline ends came to 14 bases. The CDR3 DNA reads TGCGCCAGCAGCTTGGAAGGCAGTCAGGAGGAGACCCAGTACTTC. Translated, it gives CASSLEGSQEETQYF.

This clone was counted a few times. This chain links TRBV6-5 with TRBJ2-5; possibly TRBD2 for D (6 bases). Deletions cut 0 bases from V and 5 bases from J, with 13 bases between. The CDR3 sequence is 15 residues long. Germline-derived CDR1 and CDR2 are MNHEY and SVGAGI. The DNA for the CDR3 is TGTGCCAGCAGTTACTCGATTGGGGGGTTGGAGACCCAGTACTTC. Its protein product is CASSYSIGGLETQYF.

V and J are TRBV5-6 and TRBJ2-1; D not resolved. The CDR3 has 12 residues. Deletions cut 6 bases from V and 9 bases from J, with 13 bases between. Germline values: CDR1 SGHDT, CDR2 YYEEEE. The CDR3 protein is CASTQHLGEQFF. Here the CDR3 DNA reads TGTGCCAGCACACAACACCTTGGTGAGCAGTTCTTC.

Only a few counts were recorded for this clone. V gene TRBV18 combines with J gene TRBJ1-2, with unresolved D. The germline V gene has CDR1 KGHSH and CDR2 LQKENI. The CDR3 contains 13 residues. Trimming stripped 2 bases from V and 4 bases from J, with 8 bases between. The CDR3 region is CASSPMPLYGYTF. The CDR3 DNA follows: TGTGCCAGCTCACCAATGCCCCTCTATGGCTACACCTTC.

The CDR3 sequence is CATQAGNTEAFF. The CDR3 bases are TGTGCTACTCAGGCGGGGAACACTGAAGCTTTCTTT. The chain carries TRBV6-5 and TRBJ1-1, with D unclear. The CDR3 totals 12 residues. Looked up from germline, CDR1 is MNHEY and CDR2 is SVGAGI.

This clone was picked up one time. This chain connects TRBV19 to TRBJ2-7; 15 bases line up with TRBD2. V was pared by 3 bases and J by 4 bases, with 1 base of the junction left unmatched. From germline, CDR1 is LNHDA and CDR2 SQIVND (reference sequence). The CDR3 consists of 15 residues. The CDR3 region has the DNA TGTGCCAGTAGTATCGGGACTAGCGGGGGGTACGAGCAGTACTTC. Amino acid sequence: CASSIGTSGGYEQYF.

The chain is built from TRBV5-4 and TRBJ2-5, with 11 bases aligning to TRBD2. This CDR3 region has 16 residues. Germline CDR1 reads SGHNT; CDR2 reads YYREEE (reference sequence). J was trimmed by 10 bases and V by 0 bases; bases with no gene match: 11. Here the CDR3 reads CASSLGLAGIEGGQYF. Written as DNA, the CDR3 is TGTGCCAGCAGCTTGGGACTAGCGGGGATCGAGGGGGGCCAGTACTTC.

The chain employs TRBV6-1 and TRBJ1-2; D ambiguous. The germline V and J ends were trimmed by 8 bases and 4 bases, with 8 bases remaining between them. The CDR3 runs to 11 residues. Looked up from germline, CDR1 is MNHNS and CDR2 is SASEGT. Here the CDR3 reads CASGDVYGYTF. The CDR3, as DNA: TGTGCCAGCGGAGACGTCTATGGCTACACCTTC.

V gene TRBV7-8 combines with J gene TRBJ2-4; the match to TRBD1 covers 10 bases. This CDR3 has 16 amino acids. The V segment lost 5 bases and the J segment 2 bases; nucleotides outside the gene matches: 6. Germline-derived CDR1 and CDR2 are SGHVS and FQNEAQ. The CDR3 DNA follows: TGTGCCAGCAGCCCGGGACAGGGGATAACCAAAAACATTCAGTACTTC. Protein sequence: CASSPGQGITKNIQYF. The whole variable domain, filled in from reference TRBV7-8 and TRBJ2-4, reads GAGVSQSPRYKVAKRGQDVALRCDPISGHVSLFWYQQALGQGPEFLTYFQNEAQLDKSGLPSDRFFAERPEGSVSTLKIQRTQQEDSAVYLCASSPGQGITKNIQYFGAGTRLSVL.

The chain joins TRBV5-1 to TRBJ1-1; D gene unclear. Germline CDR1 is SGHRS and CDR2 is YFSETQ. This CDR3 is built from 15 residues. V lost 0 bases, J lost 1 base, and 10 bases lay in between. The CDR3 loop is CASSLEMAANTEAFF. The CDR3 bases are TGCGCCAGCAGCTTGGAAATGGCGGCGAACACTGAAGCTTTCTTT.

This chain joins TRBV10-3 and TRBJ2-1; weak D call: TRBD2 (5 bases). CDR1 and CDR2 (germline): ENHRY, SYGVKD. This CDR3 is built from 14 residues. V was cut by 3 bases and J by 8 bases, with 14 bases left in between. This chain's CDR3 is CAISDLAYVDEQFF. CDR3 DNA: TGTGCCATCAGTGATTTAGCGTATGTCGATGAGCAGTTCTTC.

Regarding this clone: Compared with germline, one end of the junction differs, possibly owing to a read error. The V and J genes are TRBV4-3 and TRBJ2-3; possible D gene TRBD2, 7 bases. This CDR3 has 15 amino acids. The germline V gene encodes CDR1 LGHNA and CDR2 YSLEER. CDR3 sequence: CARSGGGGGADTQYF. In nucleotides, the CDR3 is TGCGCCCGCAGTGGGGGGGGAGGGGGTGCAGATACGCAGTATTTT.

The chain carries TRBV7-2 and TRBJ1-6; no clear D gene. The length of the CDR3 is 15 residues. The germline V gene encodes CDR1 SGHTA and CDR2 FQGNSA. V was pared by 1 base and J by 0 bases, with 4 bases between. CDR3 sequence reads: CASSLDSSYNSPLHF. CDR3 coding DNA: TGTGCCAGCAGCTTAGACAGCTCCTATAATTCACCCCTCCACTTT. Based on the CDR3 plus reference TRBV7-2 and TRBJ1-6, the full variable domain is GAGVSQSPSNKVTEKGKDVELRCDPISGHTALYWYRQSLGQGLEFLIYFQGNSAPDKSGLPSDRFSAERTGGSVSTLTIQRTQQEDSAVYLCASSLDSSYNSPLHFGNGTRLTVT.

This clone was observed a few times. The CDR3 coding sequence is TGTGCGGGACGGGACGGCGCCTCCTATGGCTACACCTTC. This gives the protein CAGRDGASYGYTF. J is TRBJ1-2 and V is TRBV30; the D gene is possibly TRBD1 (5 bases). The germline gives CDR1 GTSNPN, CDR2 SVGIG (reference sequence). The CDR3 totals 13 residues.

In this sample, this clone turned up once. V and J are TRBV4-3 and TRBJ2-6, with 9 bases that match TRBD1. There are 20 residues in the CDR3. Trimming cost V 1 base and J 1 base; bases outside gene matches: 11. The germline V gene has CDR1 LGHNA and CDR2 YSLEER. The CDR3 sequence: CASSQAGSGTGYSGANVLTF. CDR3 in DNA: TGCGCCAGCAGCCAAGCAGGCTCGGGGACAGGGTATTCTGGGGCCAACGTCCTGACTTTC.

The chain uses TRBV6-1 and TRBJ2-5; D perhaps matches TRBD2 (6 bases). V lost 6 bases, J lost 4 bases, and 15 bases lay in between. Germline V gives CDR1 MNHNS, CDR2 SASEGT. The CDR3 consists of 14 residues. The CDR3 DNA sequence: TGTGCCAGCAGAGCGGGCCCGGCCCGAGAGACCCAGTACTTC. Translation: CASRAGPARETQYF.

The gene calls are TRBV7-2 and TRBJ2-5; D may be TRBD1 (6 bases). V was clipped by 2 bases and J by 5 bases, with 12 bases between them. The CDR3 spans 14 residues. Germline loops: CDR1 SGHTA, CDR2 FQGNSA. The CDR3 bases are TGTGCCAGCAGCTTATTAGGGGGTCGGGAGACCCAGTACTTC. This translates into CASSLLGGRETQYF. Looking up the rest from reference TRBV7-2 and TRBJ2-5 gives the full variable domain: GAGVSQSPSNKVTEKGKDVELRCDPISGHTALYWYRQSLGQGLEFLIYFQGNSAPDKSGLPSDRFSAERTGGSVSTLTIQRTQQEDSAVYLCASSLLGGRETQYFGPGTRLLVL.

The chain couples TRBV7-2 to TRBJ2-6; D remains ambiguous. The length of the CDR3 is 15 residues. Trimming cost V 1 base and J 0 bases, with 4 bases left between them. The germline V gene encodes CDR1 SGHTA and CDR2 FQGNSA. As DNA, the CDR3 is TGTGCCAGCAGCTTAGTCGGCTCTGGGGCCAACGTCCTGACTTTC. Translating gives CASSLVGSGANVLTF.

This chain connects TRBV19 to TRBJ2-5, with 10 bases aligning to TRBD1. The CDR3 runs 13 residues. V lost 11 bases, J lost 3 bases, and 6 bases stayed unmatched. Germline-derived CDR1 and CDR2 are LNHDA and SQIVND (reference sequence). The CDR3 protein is CAVRDRGKETQYF. The DNA of the CDR3 is TGTGCCGTCCGGGACAGGGGTAAAGAGACCCAGTACTTC.

The chain joins TRBV11-1 to TRBJ2-3, with TRBD2 matching over 15 bases. The junction had 7 bases not matched to a gene; V was cut back by 5 bases and J by 4 bases. Germline lookup yields CDR1 SGHAT and CDR2 FQDESV (reference sequence). The CDR3 covers 17 residues. The CDR3 region has the DNA TGTGCCAGCAGCCACGGGACTAGCGGGGGGACTGCAGATACGCAGTATTTT. It codes for CASSHGTSGGTADTQYF.